This T cell receptor beta chain emerged from a study of radiotherapy plus CTLA-4 blockade in lung cancer. Assay: immunoSEQ multiplex PCR; the TCRdb copy retains only in-frame clones and omits some. The sample lists about 100,000 clones, roughly 85% seen once, with around 0.8% in the top ten. CDR1 and CDR2 (germline): SQVTM, ANQGSEA. There are 13 residues in the CDR3. Trimming took off 5 bases at V and 0 bases at J, with 10 bases between the two ends. This specimen was peripheral blood, taken from a patient treated with radiotherapy plus ipilimumab. The clonotype comes from a human donor with non-small cell lung cancer who had stable disease on radiotherapy plus ipilimumab. This sequence joins TRBV29-1 and TRBJ1-1; maybe TRBD1 (5 bases). The CDR3 DNA follows: TGCAGCGTTCGGGGCAGAATGAACACTGAAGCTTTCTTT. Translated: CSVRGRMNTEAFF.